A single sample is the source of the 4 T cell receptor beta chains below, sequenced in a study of blood T cell repertoires in COVID-19. Profiling relied on immunoSEQ multiplex PCR, and the TCRdb table lists in-frame clones only, not all of them. Found here are around 140,000 clones, around 80% of them singletons; the top ten hold roughly 15%. The sample was peripheral blood. Every receptor here comes from a human donor with acute or convalescent COVID-19. The donor label of this sample is uncertain.

J is TRBJ2-5 and V is TRBV7-2, with D unclear. The CDR3 is made up of 12 amino acids. The ends were cut back, 4 bases at V and 5 bases at J, with 8 bases in the middle. The germline V gene has CDR1 SGHTA and CDR2 FQGNSA. The CDR3 sequence: CASSSPEETQYF. The CDR3 DNA sequence: TGTGCCAGCAGCTCCCCCGAGGAGACCCAGTACTTC.

The V call is TRBV5-4, the J call TRBJ1-2; D gene unclear. Trimming stripped 0 bases from V and 0 bases from J, with 9 bases between. CDR1 is SGHNT and CDR2 is YYREEE in the germline V gene (reference sequence). CDR3 length equals 15 residues. For the CDR3, the DNA is TGTGCCAGCAGCTTGGAGCCGGGAACTAACTATGGCTACACCTTC. It yields the protein CASSLEPGTNYGYTF. Complete variable domain (other parts from reference TRBV5-4 and TRBJ1-2): ETGVTQSPTHLIKTRGQQVTLRCSSQSGHNTVSWYQQALGQGPQFIFQYYREEENGRGNFPPRFSGLQFPNYSSELNVNALELDDSALYLCASSLEPGTNYGYTFGSGTRLTVV.

This clone has just one count. The rearrangement joins TRBV29-1 to TRBJ1-2; D gene uncertain. CDR1 is SQVTM, CDR2 ANQGSEA, per germline. V was cut by 0 bases and J by 9 bases, with 11 bases left in between. The CDR3 has 12 residues. CDR3 sequence (DNA): TGCAGCGTTGAAGATCACGGGAACTGCTACACCTTC. Amino acids: CSVEDHGNCYTF.

The rearrangement joins TRBV7-2 to TRBJ2-2; 10 bases line up with TRBD2. This CDR3 has 18 residues. Trimming removed 2 bases from V and 3 bases from J; junction bases left unmatched: 9. Germline V gives CDR1 SGHTA, CDR2 FQGNSA. Here the CDR3 reads CASSLMVAGGVDTGELFF. The CDR3 DNA reads as TGTGCCAGCAGCTTAATGGTAGCGGGGGGCGTGGACACCGGGGAGCTGTTTTTT.